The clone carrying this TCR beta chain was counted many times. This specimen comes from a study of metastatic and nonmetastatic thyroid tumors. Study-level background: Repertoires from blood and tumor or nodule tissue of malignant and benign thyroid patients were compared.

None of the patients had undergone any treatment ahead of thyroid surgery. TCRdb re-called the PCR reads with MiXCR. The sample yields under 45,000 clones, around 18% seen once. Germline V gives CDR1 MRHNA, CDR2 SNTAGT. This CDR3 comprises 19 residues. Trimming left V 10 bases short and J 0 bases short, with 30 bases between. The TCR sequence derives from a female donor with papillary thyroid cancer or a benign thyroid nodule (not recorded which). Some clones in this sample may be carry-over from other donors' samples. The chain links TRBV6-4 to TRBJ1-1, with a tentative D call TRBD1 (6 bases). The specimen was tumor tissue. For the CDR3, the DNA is TGTGCCACCCTCACGGGCTCCAGTTCAGGAGGGGGTATGAACACTGAAGCTTTCTTT. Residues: CATLTGSSSGGGMNTEAFF.